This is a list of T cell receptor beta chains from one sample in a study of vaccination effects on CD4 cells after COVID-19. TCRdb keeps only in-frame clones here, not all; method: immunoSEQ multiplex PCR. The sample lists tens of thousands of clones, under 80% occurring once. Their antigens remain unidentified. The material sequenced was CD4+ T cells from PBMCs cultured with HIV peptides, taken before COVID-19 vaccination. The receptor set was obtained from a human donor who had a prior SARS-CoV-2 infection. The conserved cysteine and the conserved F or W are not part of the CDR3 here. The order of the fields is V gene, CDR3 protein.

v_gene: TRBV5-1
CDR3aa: ASSLEGAGIQY

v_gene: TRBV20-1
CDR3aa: SASSAGGRQETQY

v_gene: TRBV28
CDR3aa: ASSYLQGAIEKLF

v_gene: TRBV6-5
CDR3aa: ASSRRTGGEETQY

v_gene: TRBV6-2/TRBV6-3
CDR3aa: ASSYSTRVGQPQH

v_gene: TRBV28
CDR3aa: ASSSGQWPYEQY

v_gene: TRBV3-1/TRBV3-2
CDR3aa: ASSQDRGQDGETQY

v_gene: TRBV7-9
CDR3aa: ASSRGGLAAKETQY

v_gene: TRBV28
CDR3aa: ASSERDEQY

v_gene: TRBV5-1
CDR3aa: ASSSIPSGGQPGNEQF

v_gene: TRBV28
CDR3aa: ASSLFSRDNSYEQY

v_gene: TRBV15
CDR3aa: ATSRGQQPGNTIY

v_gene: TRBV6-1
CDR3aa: ASSENGLTYEQY

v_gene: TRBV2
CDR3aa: ASSEKGVGYGYT

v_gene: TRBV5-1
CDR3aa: ASSLEQGRNGYT

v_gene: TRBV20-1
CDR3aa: SAMRSDEQF

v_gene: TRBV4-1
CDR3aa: ASSLARENIQY

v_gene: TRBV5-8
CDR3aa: ASSFHRTGSSEKLF

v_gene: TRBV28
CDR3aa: ASSPPHGLSTDTQY

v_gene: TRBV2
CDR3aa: ASNYGDEQY

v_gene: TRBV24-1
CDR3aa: ATSEGGYYGYT

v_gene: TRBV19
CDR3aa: ASSPHSVRNNSPLH

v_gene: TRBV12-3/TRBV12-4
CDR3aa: ASSRRQLYGYT

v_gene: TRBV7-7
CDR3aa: ASSSGIGLIGTQY